The subject of this entry is one TCR beta chain. Its antigen remains unknown. Produced via immunoSEQ multiplex PCR; TCRdb's table is partial and in-frame only. The sample includes 70,000 to 95,000 clones, just under 90% of them seen just once. These data originate in a study of siplizumab effects on memory and regulatory T cells. Study-wide findings and caveats: In siplizumab cultures, the suppressive function of proliferating Tregs remained unconfirmed. The mapping of alloreactive clones to unstimulated subsets covered only a minor fraction of them.

This CDR3 is 16 amino acids long. Per the germline V gene, CDR1 is MNHNS and CDR2 is SASEGT. J lost 7 bases, V lost 4 bases, and 11 bases had no gene match. The clonotype was recovered from a human donor in good health. The chain carries TRBV6-1 and TRBJ2-4; TRBD2 agrees at 9 bases. Sequencing input: CD4+ T cells sorted from blood. CDR3 nucleotide sequence: TGTGCCAGCAGTGCACGCCGGGCTAGCGGGAATAACATTCAGTACTTC. Amino acid sequence: CASSARRASGNNIQYF.